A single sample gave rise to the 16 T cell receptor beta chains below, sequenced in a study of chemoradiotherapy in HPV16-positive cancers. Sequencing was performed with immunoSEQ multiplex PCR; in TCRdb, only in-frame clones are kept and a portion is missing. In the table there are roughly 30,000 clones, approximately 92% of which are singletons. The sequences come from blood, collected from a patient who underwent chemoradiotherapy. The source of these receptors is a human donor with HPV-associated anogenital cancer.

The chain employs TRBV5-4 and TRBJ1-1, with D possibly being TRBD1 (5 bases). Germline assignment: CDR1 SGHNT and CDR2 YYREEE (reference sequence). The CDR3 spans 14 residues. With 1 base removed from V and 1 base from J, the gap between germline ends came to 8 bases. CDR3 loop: CASSLRGRNTEAFF. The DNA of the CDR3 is TGTGCCAGCAGCTTGAGGGGCCGGAACACTGAAGCTTTCTTT.

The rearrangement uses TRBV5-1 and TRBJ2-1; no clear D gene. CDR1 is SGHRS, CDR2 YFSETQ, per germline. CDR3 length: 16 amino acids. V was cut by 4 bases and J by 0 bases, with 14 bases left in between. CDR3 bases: TGCGCCAGCAGCCTCCCTTTACTGAGCTCCTACAATGAGCAGTTCTTC. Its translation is CASSLPLLSSYNEQFF.

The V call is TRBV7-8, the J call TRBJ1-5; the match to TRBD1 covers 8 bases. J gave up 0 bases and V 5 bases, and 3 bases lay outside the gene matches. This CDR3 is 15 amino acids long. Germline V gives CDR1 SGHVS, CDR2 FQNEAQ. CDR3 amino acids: CASSAGQGSNQPQHF. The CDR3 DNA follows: TGTGCCAGCAGCGCCGGACAGGGTAGCAATCAGCCCCAGCATTTT.

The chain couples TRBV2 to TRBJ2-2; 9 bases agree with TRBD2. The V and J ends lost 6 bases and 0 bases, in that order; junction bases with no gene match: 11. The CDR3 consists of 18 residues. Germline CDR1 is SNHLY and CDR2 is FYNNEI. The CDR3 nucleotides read TGTGCCAGCAGGGCGACTCCGGGACTAGCCGCGAACACCGGGGAGCTGTTTTTT. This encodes CASRATPGLAANTGELFF.

The CDR3 coding sequence is TGCGCCAGCAGCCACGCGCAGTCCTATAATTCACCCCTCCACTTT. As protein: CASSHAQSYNSPLHF. The rearrangement links TRBV4-3 to TRBJ1-6; no clear D gene. V lost 3 bases and J 1 base, leaving 7 bases between the germline ends. There are 15 residues in the CDR3. Germline V gene lookup returns CDR1 LGHNA and CDR2 YSLEER.

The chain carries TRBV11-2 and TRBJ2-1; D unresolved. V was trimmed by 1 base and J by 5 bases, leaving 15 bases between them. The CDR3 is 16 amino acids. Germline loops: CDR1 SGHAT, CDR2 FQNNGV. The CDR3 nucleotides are TGTGCCAGCAGCTTAGTTTTTTATCGGTTAGACAATGAGCAGTTCTTC. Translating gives CASSLVFYRLDNEQFF.

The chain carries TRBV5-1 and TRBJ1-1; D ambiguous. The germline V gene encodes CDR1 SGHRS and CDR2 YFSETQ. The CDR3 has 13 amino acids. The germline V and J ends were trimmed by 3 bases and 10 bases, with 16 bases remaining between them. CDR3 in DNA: TGCGCCAGCAGCTCCTTCGAAAGGGATGGAGCTTTCTTT. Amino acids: CASSSFERDGAFF.

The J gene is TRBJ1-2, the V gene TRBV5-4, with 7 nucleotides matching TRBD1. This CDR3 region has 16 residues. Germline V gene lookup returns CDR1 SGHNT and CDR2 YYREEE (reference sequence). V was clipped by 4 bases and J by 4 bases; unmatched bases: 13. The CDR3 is CASSLIETGSTYGYTF. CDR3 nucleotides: TGTGCCAGCAGCCTAATTGAGACAGGGTCCACCTATGGCTACACCTTC.

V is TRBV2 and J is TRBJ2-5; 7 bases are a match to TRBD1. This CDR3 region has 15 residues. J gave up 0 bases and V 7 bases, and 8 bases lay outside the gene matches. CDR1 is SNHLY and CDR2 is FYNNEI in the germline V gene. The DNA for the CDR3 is TGTGCCAGCAAATACGAGGGGGCGAACCAAGAGACCCAGTACTTC. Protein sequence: CASKYEGANQETQYF.

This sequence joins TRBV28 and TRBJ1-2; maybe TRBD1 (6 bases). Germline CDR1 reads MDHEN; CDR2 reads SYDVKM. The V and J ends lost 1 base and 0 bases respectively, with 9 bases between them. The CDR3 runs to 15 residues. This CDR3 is CASSLSDRSNYGYTF. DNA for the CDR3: TGTGCCAGCAGTTTATCAGACAGGTCTAACTATGGCTACACCTTC.

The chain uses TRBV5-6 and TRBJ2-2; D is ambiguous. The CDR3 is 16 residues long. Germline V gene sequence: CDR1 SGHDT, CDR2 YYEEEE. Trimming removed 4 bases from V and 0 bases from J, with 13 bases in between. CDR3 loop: CASSPVIAANTGELFF. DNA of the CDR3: TGTGCCAGCAGCCCCGTGATAGCAGCGAACACCGGGGAGCTGTTTTTT.

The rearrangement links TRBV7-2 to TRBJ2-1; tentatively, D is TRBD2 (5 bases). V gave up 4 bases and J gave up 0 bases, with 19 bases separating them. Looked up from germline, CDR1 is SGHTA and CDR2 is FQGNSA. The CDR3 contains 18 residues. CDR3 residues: CASSYPPAAPSSYNEQFF. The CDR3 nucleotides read TGTGCCAGCAGCTACCCCCCAGCGGCCCCTTCCTCCTACAATGAGCAGTTCTTC.

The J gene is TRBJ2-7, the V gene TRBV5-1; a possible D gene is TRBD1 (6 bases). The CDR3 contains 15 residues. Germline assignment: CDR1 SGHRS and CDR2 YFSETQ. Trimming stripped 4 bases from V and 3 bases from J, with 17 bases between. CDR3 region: CASSPYQRQDYEQYF. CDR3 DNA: TGCGCCAGCAGCCCCTACCAGCGACAGGACTACGAGCAGTACTTC.

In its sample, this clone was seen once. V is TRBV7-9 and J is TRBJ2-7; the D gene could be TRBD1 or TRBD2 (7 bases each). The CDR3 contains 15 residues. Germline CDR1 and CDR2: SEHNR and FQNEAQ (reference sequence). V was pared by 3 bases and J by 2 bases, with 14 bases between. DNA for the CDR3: TGTGCCAGCAGCTTGGGAGGGGGCGAAACCTACGAGCAGTACTTC. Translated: CASSLGGGETYEQYF.

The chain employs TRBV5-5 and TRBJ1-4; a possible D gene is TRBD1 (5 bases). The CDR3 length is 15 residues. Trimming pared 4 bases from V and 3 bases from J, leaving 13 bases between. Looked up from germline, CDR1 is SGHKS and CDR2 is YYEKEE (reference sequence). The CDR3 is CASSPSQGANEKLFF. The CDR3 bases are TGTGCCAGCAGCCCGTCTCAGGGAGCTAATGAAAAACTGTTTTTT.

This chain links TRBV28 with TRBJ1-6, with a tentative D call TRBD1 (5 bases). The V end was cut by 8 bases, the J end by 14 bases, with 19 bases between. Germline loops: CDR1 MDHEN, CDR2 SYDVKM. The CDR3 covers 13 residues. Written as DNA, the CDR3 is TGTGCCAGCTCCTCCGGGGCAGCCCGGTCCCTCCACTTT. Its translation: CASSSGAARSLHF.